This T cell receptor beta chain was profiled in a study of T-cell reconstitution after alpha-beta-depleted transplantation in children. CDR1 is LGHNA and CDR2 is YNFKEQ in the germline V gene. V shed 2 bases and J 5 bases; nucleotides not matched to a gene: 6. The CDR3 length is 15 residues. The authors prepared the TCRbeta library with unique molecular identifiers. TCRdb processed the PCR reads anew with MiXCR; each CDR3 protein has one entry. The data show 420,000 or so distinct CDR3 sequences, about 11% seen once. The chain recombines TRBV4-2 with TRBJ2-1; 7 bases align to TRBD2. This TCR was sampled from a human donor who donated a stem cell graft to a child with acute myeloid leukemia. Sample: PBMCs from the stem cell graft donor, taken from the stem cell graft. The CDR3 here is CASSQTSDSNNEQFF. The CDR3 nucleotides are TGTGCCAGCAGCCAAACTAGCGACTCGAACAATGAGCAGTTCTTC.